Sequencing of this T cell receptor beta chain was carried out in a study of blood T cell repertoires in COVID-19. Across the study: COVID-19 samples from acute and convalescent phases originated in the United States, Italy and Spain.

With 3 bases clipped from V and 3 bases from J, the junction kept 2 bases outside the gene matches. Germline-derived CDR1 and CDR2 are SGHRS and YFSETQ. This CDR3 comprises 14 residues. The assay was immunoSEQ multiplex PCR, and TCRdb's table has in-frame clones only and misses some. The sample has 76,000 or so clones, roughly nine tenths seen once. The sample comprised peripheral blood. The V call is TRBV5-1, the J call TRBJ1-1, with 10 positions matching TRBD1. The sequence came from an elderly man in a cohort sampled during active COVID-19. CDR3 loop: CASSSDRGHTEAFF. CDR3 nucleotide sequence: TGCGCCAGCAGCTCAGACAGGGGGCACACTGAAGCTTTCTTT.